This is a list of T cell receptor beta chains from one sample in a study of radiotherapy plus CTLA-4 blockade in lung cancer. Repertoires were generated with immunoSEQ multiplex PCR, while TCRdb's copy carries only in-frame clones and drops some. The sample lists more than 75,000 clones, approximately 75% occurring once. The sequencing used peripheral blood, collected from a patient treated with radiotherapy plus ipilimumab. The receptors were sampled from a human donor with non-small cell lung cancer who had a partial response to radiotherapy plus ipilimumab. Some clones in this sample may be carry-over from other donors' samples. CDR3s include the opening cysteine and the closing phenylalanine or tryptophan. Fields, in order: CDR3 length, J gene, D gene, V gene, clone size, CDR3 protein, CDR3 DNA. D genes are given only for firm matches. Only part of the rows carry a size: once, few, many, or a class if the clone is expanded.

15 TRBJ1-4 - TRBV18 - CASSPSGSPGEKLFF TGTGCCAGCTCCCCGAGCGGGAGTCCGGGTGAAAAACTGTTTTTT
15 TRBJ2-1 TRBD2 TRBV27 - CASSWVSSGTNEQFF TGTGCCAGCAGTTGGGTTTCTAGCGGGACTAATGAGCAGTTCTTC
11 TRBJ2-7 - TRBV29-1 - CSAKADYGQYF TGCAGCGCCAAGGCGGACTACGGGCAGTACTTC
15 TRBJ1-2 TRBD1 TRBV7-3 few CASSLYPGGIYGYTF TGTGCCAGCAGCTTATACCCAGGGGGGATCTATGGCTACACCTTC
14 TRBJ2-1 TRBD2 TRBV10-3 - CAIRPTSGDNEQFF TGTGCCATCAGGCCGACTAGCGGGGACAATGAGCAGTTCTTC
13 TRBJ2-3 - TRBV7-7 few CASSLDREDTQYF TGTGCCAGCAGCTTAGACCGGGAAGATACGCAGTATTTT
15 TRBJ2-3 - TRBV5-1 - CASSLDRASTDTQYF TGCGCCAGCAGCTTGGACAGGGCCAGCACAGATACGCAGTATTTT
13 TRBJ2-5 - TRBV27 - CASSLVPREVQYF TGTGCCAGCAGTTTAGTGCCAAGGGAGGTCCAGTACTTC
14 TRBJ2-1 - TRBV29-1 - CSVKLGRTSGEQFF TGCAGCGTTAAACTCGGGAGAACGTCAGGTGAGCAGTTCTTC
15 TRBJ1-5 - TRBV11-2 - CASSLDRGYNQPQHF TGTGCCAGCAGCTTGGACAGAGGGTACAATCAGCCCCAGCATTTT
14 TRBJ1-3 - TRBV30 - CAWRRVVRGNTIYF TGTGCCTGGAGACGAGTGGTACGGGGAAACACCATATATTTT
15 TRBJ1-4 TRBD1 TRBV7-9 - CASSPGGTNNEKLFF TGTGCCAGCAGCCCAGGGGGCACGAATAATGAAAAACTGTTTTTT
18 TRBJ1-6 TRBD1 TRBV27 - CASSLEGTGGVYNSPLHF TGTGCCAGCAGTCTGGAAGGGACAGGGGGCGTGTATAATTCACCCCTCCACTTT
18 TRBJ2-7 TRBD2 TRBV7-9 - CASSLWGTSGRASYEQYF TGTGCCAGCAGCTTATGGGGGACTAGCGGGAGGGCCTCCTACGAGCAGTACTTC
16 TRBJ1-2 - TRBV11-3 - CASSLEGRGGTYGYTF TGTGCCAGCAGTCTAGAGGGTCGCGGAGGGACCTATGGCTACACCTTC
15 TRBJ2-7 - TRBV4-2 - CASSQDPSGRYEQYF TGTGCCAGCAGCCAAGATCCTTCAGGGAGGTACGAGCAGTACTTC
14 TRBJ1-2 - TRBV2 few CASRGTLANYGYTF TGTGCCAGCAGGGGGACATTAGCTAACTATGGCTACACCTTC
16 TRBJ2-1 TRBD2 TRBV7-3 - CASSLGLAGGLNEQFF TGTGCCAGCAGCTTGGGACTAGCGGGAGGTTTGAATGAGCAGTTCTTC
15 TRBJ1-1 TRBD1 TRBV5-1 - CASSPSGTGNTEAFF TGCGCCAGCAGCCCTTCTGGGACAGGGAACACTGAAGCTTTCTTT
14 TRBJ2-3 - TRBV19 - CASSTPGGRDTQYF TGTGCCAGTAGTACCCCGGGTGGCCGGGATACGCAGTATTTT
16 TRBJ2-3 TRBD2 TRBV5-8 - CASSLGGLAGPDTQYF TGTGCCAGCAGCTTGGGGGGGCTAGCGGGCCCAGATACGCAGTATTTT
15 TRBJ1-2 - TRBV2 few CASSEVRSKGGGYTF TGTGCCAGCAGTGAAGTCAGGTCTAAAGGAGGTGGCTACACCTTC
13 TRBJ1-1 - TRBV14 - CASSQDLRGEAFF TGTGCCAGCAGCCAAGATTTGCGGGGGGAAGCTTTCTTT
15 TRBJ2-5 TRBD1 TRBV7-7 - CASSLVPGGLETQYF TGTGCCAGCAGCTTAGTACCAGGGGGCTTAGAGACCCAGTACTTC
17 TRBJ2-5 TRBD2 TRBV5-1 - CASSPGGSGATGETQYF TGCGCCAGCAGCCCGGGCGGGAGCGGTGCTACCGGAGAGACCCAGTACTTC
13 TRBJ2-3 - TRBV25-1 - CASSIYSTDTQYF TGTGCCAGCAGTATTTATTCCACAGATACGCAGTATTTT
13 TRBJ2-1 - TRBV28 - CASSPLIYNEQFF TGTGCCAGCAGCCCACTGATCTACAATGAGCAGTTCTTC
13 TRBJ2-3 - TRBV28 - CAISLVMTDTQYF TGTGCCATTTCACTAGTAATGACAGATACGCAGTATTTT
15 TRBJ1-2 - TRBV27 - CASSLSSDSPRGYTF TGTGCCAGCAGTTTGTCTTCGGACAGCCCTAGGGGCTACACCTTC
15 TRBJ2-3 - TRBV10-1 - CASSGAGSTTDTQYF TGCGCCAGTTCAGGGGCAGGGAGTACGACAGATACGCAGTATTTT
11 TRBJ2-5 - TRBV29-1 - CSVLPRRTQYF TGCAGCGTTCTCCCGAGAAGGACCCAGTACTTC
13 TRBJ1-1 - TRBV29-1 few CSVGRETNTEAFF TGCAGCGTTGGGCGGGAGACGAACACTGAAGCTTTCTTT
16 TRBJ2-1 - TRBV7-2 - CASSLVSAGSLSEQFF TGTGCCAGCAGCTTAGTTTCGGCGGGCAGTCTCAGTGAGCAGTTCTTC
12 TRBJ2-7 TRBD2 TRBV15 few CATGLAGQEQYF TGTGCCACCGGCCTAGCGGGGCAAGAGCAGTACTTC
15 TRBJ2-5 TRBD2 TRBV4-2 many CASSQVKAGEETQYF TGTGCCAGCAGCCAAGTTAAAGCGGGGGAAGAGACCCAGTACTTC
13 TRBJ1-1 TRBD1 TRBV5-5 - CASSSGQGTEAFF TGTGCCAGCAGCTCCGGACAGGGAACTGAAGCTTTCTTT
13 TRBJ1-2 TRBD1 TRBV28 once CASSRDRGGGYTF TGTGCCAGCAGCCGTGACAGGGGAGGTGGCTACACCTTC
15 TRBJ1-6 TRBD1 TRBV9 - CASSTGQGADSPLHF TGTGCCAGCAGCACAGGACAGGGGGCCGATTCACCCCTCCACTTT
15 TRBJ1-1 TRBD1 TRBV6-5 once CASRVTGAMNTEAFF TGTGCCAGCAGGGTGACAGGGGCAATGAACACTGAAGCCTTCTTT
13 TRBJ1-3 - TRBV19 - CASKENGVNTIYF TGTGCCAGTAAGGAGAATGGAGTAAACACCATATATTTT